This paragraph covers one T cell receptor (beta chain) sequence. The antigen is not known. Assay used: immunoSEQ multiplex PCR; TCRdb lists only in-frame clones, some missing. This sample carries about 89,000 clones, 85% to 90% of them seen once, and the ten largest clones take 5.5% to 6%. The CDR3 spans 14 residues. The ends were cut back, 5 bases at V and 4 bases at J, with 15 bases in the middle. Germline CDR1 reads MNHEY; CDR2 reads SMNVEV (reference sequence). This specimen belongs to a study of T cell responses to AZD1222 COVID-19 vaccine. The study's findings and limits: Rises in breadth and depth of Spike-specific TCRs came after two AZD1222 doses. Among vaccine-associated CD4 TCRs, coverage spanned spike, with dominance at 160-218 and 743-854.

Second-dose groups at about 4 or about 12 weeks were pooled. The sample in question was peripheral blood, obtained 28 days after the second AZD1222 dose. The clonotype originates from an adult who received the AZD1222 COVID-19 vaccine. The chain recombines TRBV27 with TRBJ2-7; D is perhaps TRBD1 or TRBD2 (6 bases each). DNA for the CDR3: TGTGCCAGCAGTCCCAGGGGCGGGACTTACGAGCAGTACTTC. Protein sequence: CASSPRGGTYEQYF.